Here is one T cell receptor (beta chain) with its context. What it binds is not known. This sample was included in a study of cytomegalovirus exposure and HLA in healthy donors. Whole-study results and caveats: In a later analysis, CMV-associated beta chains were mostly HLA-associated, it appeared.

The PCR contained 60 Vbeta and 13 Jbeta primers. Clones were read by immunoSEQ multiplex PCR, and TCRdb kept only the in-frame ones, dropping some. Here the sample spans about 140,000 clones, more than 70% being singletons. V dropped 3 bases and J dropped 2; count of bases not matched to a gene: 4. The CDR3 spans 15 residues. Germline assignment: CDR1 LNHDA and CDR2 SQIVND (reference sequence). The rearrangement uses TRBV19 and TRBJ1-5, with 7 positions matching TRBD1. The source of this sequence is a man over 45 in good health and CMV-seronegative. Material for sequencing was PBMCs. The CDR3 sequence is CASSIRDRGNQPQHF. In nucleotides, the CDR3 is TGTGCCAGTAGTATCCGAGACAGGGGCAATCAGCCCCAGCATTTT.